These T cell receptor beta chains were read from a single sample in a study of T cells after yellow fever vaccination. MiXCR, run by TCRdb on the 5' RACE reads, gives a single entry per CDR3 protein. The sample records 150,000 to 200,000 distinct CDR3 sequences, around 10% being singletons. The material was CD8+ T cells sorted from PBMCs, obtained 15 days after the yellow fever booster vaccination. The origin of the receptors is a man in his late teens or twenties who received the YFV17D yellow fever vaccine. Each CDR3 is given with its conserved first and last residue. D genes are given only for firm matches. Not every row has a clone size; where given, it reads once, few, many or a size class.

d_call clone_size j_call v_call cdr3_aa cdr3_nt
NA few TRBJ1-1 TRBV29-1 CSVDLGRGAFF TGCAGCGTTGATTTGGGACGGGGAGCTTTCTTT
TRBD2 few TRBJ2-3 TRBV11-3 CASSPRTSGTSTDTQYF TGTGCCAGCAGCCCGAGGACTAGCGGAACTAGCACAGATACGCAGTATTTT
NA few TRBJ2-7 TRBV12-5 CASGLESGYEQYF TGTGCTAGTGGTTTGGAGTCAGGCTACGAGCAGTACTTC
TRBD1 NA TRBJ2-1 TRBV4-1 CASTPGQGVGEQFF TGCGCCAGCACTCCGGGACAGGGCGTTGGTGAGCAGTTCTTC
NA once TRBJ2-6 TRBV9 CASSPTALAGANVLTF TGTGCCAGCAGCCCAACGGCGTTAGCTGGGGCCAACGTCCTGACTTTC
NA few TRBJ1-2 TRBV5-6 CASSLSVNYGYTF TGTGCCAGCAGCTTGTCGGTTAACTATGGCTACACCTTC
NA NA TRBJ2-7 TRBV7-3 CASSPTASGEQYF TGTGCCAGCAGCCCCACGGCATCTGGAGAGCAGTACTTC
NA NA TRBJ2-2 TRBV4-3 CASSQDKFAAGGTGELFF TGCGCCAGCAGCCAAGATAAATTTGCGGCAGGAGGGACCGGGGAGCTGTTTTTT
TRBD1 few TRBJ2-7 TRBV29-1 CSALTGTYEQYF TGCAGCGCTCTGACAGGGACCTACGAGCAGTACTTC
NA NA TRBJ2-2 TRBV2 CASSYSPTGRNTGELFF TGTGCCAGCAGCTACTCCCCGACAGGCCGGAACACCGGGGAGCTGTTTTTT
TRBD2 NA TRBJ2-2 TRBV7-9 CASQGLAGMNTGELFF TGTGCCAGCCAGGGACTAGCGGGGATGAACACCGGGGAGCTGTTTTTT
NA NA TRBJ2-3 TRBV24-1 CATTGLTDTQYF TGTGCCACCACTGGCCTCACAGATACGCAGTATTTT
TRBD1 NA TRBJ1-2 TRBV6-6 CASSPQGTF TGTGCCAGCAGTCCACAGGGGACCTTC
NA few TRBJ1-1 TRBV4-2 CASSQRKDQNTEAFF TGTGCCAGCAGCCAACGTAAGGACCAGAACACTGAAGCTTTCTTT
NA NA TRBJ1-1 TRBV27 CASSLRGETEAFF TGTGCCAGCAGTTTGCGGGGTGAGACTGAAGCTTTCTTT
NA few TRBJ2-1 TRBV29-1 CSVERDNEQFF TGCAGCGTTGAGCGGGACAATGAGCAGTTCTTC
NA NA TRBJ2-2 TRBV4-1 CASSHLGRQAANTGELFF TGCGCCAGCAGCCACCTAGGGAGACAGGCAGCGAACACCGGGGAGCTGTTTTTT
TRBD1 NA TRBJ2-3 TRBV7-2 CASSWDREADTQYF TGTGCCAGCAGCTGGGACAGGGAAGCAGATACGCAGTATTTT
NA NA TRBJ1-1 TRBV4-3 CASSQDRGRGDRSFF TGCGCCAGCAGCCAAGATAGAGGGCGGGGGGATCGGTCTTTCTTT
TRBD1 many TRBJ1-2 TRBV27 CASWDRGYHGYTF TGTGCCAGCTGGGACAGGGGGTACCATGGCTACACCTTC
NA NA TRBJ2-7 TRBV7-9 CASRSITGTLSYEQYF TGTGCCAGCAGGTCAATTACAGGGACCTTATCCTACGAGCAGTACTTC
NA few TRBJ1-1 TRBV12-5 CASGLVGLGGVNTEAFF TGTGCTAGTGGTTTGGTCGGCTTGGGGGGGGTGAACACTGAAGCTTTCTTT
TRBD1 NA TRBJ2-1 TRBV15 CATSTQDRGEEWGASSSYNEQFF TGTGCCACCAGCACCCAAGACAGGGGGGAAGAGTGGGGGGCCTCGAGCTCCTACAATGAGCAGTTCTTC
NA NA TRBJ2-1 TRBV18 CASSRSTDLLDEQFF TGTGCCAGCTCACGGAGTACAGATCTCCTTGATGAGCAGTTCTTC
TRBD1 few TRBJ2-4 TRBV9 CASSEGDRHTEQYF TGTGCCAGCAGCGAGGGGGACAGGCACACGGAACAGTACTTC
NA few TRBJ2-1 TRBV7-3 CASSLGGRSGYNEQFF TGTGCCAGCAGCTTAGGGGGAAGGTCGGGCTACAATGAGCAGTTCTTC
NA NA TRBJ1-2 TRBV4-1 CASSPDPTGNYGYTF TGCGCCAGCAGCCCAGACCCGACAGGAAACTATGGCTACACCTTC
NA few TRBJ2-2 TRBV6-2/TRBV6-3 CASSFSVTGELFF TGTGCCAGCAGTTTCTCGGTCACCGGGGAGCTGTTTTTT
NA NA TRBJ1-1 TRBV4-1 CASSQEGPEAFF TGCGCCAGCAGCCAAGAGGGACCTGAAGCTTTCTTT
TRBD1 many TRBJ1-2 TRBV7-9 CASSSGTGSNYGYTF TGTGCCAGCAGCTCCGGGACAGGGTCTAACTATGGCTACACCTTC
TRBD2 few TRBJ2-1 TRBV12-3/TRBV12-4 CAIDPATSQGYEQFF TGTGCCATCGACCCCGCGACTAGCCAAGGATATGAGCAGTTCTTC
NA few TRBJ2-1 TRBV19 CASSMGAGPADNEQFF TGTGCCAGTAGTATGGGGGCAGGCCCGGCAGACAATGAGCAGTTCTTC
NA many TRBJ1-1 TRBV6-6 CASSYLGGGNTEAFF TGTGCCAGCAGTTACTTAGGCGGAGGGAACACTGAAGCTTTCTTT
TRBD2 few TRBJ2-5 TRBV10-3 CAIRGGGEETQYF TGTGCCATCAGGGGCGGGGGGGAAGAGACCCAGTACTTC
NA few TRBJ2-2 TRBV7-6 CASSFGPGGTGELFF TGTGCCAGCAGCTTCGGGCCTGGGGGAACCGGGGAGCTGTTTTTT
TRBD1 many TRBJ2-1 TRBV2 CASSEADRAYNEQFF TGTGCCAGCAGTGAAGCGGACAGGGCTTACAATGAGCAGTTCTTC
NA NA TRBJ1-1 TRBV7-9 CASSLLGREAFF TGTGCCAGCAGCTTATTGGGGAGGGAAGCTTTCTTT
NA few TRBJ1-1 TRBV5-5 CASSPLRRGNTEAFF TGTGCCAGCAGCCCTCTTCGAAGGGGGAACACTGAAGCTTTCTTT
TRBD2 few TRBJ2-5 TRBV29-1 CSVVAGGPETQYF TGCAGCGTTGTCGCGGGGGGGCCGGAGACCCAGTACTTC
TRBD2 many TRBJ2-6 TRBV4-2 CASSQEAGVGANVLTF TGTGCCAGCAGCCAAGAAGCGGGGGTCGGGGCCAACGTCCTGACTTTC
NA NA TRBJ2-4 TRBV4-1 CASSQGRGSTKNIQYF TGCGCCAGCAGCCAAGGAAGGGGGTCAACCAAAAACATTCAGTACTTC
NA few TRBJ1-5 TRBV12-3/TRBV12-4 CASSFRNQPQHF TGTGCCAGCAGTTTCCGAAATCAGCCCCAGCATTTT
NA few TRBJ2-2 TRBV12-3/TRBV12-4 CASSFEGPTGELFF TGTGCCAGCAGTTTTGAGGGGCCCACCGGGGAGCTGTTTTTT
NA NA TRBJ2-7 TRBV3-1 CASSQASWYEQYF TGTGCCAGCAGCCAAGCTAGCTGGTACGAGCAGTACTTC
NA few TRBJ1-4 TRBV10-2 CASGWTVNEKLFF TGCGCCAGCGGATGGACGGTGAATGAAAAACTGTTTTTT
NA NA TRBJ1-1 TRBV5-1 CASSPSNTRQHTEAFF TGCGCCAGCAGTCCCTCAAACACTCGACAGCACACTGAAGCTTTCTTT
NA few TRBJ2-2 TRBV7-9 CASSRSSGELFF TGTGCCAGCAGCCGCTCTTCGGGGGAGCTGTTTTTT
NA NA TRBJ2-1 TRBV7-2 CASRQGGKLNEQFF TGTGCCAGCAGACAGGGAGGGAAACTTAATGAGCAGTTCTTC
TRBD1 few TRBJ1-2 TRBV27 CASSPLPGQGNHGYTF TGTGCCAGCAGTCCCCTTCCGGGACAGGGGAATCATGGCTACACCTTC
NA many TRBJ2-7 TRBV5-1 CASSTGTRYEQYF TGCGCCAGCAGCACCGGGACACGGTACGAGCAGTACTTC
NA few TRBJ2-3 TRBV6-6 CASRVSHTDTQYF TGTGCCAGCAGGGTTTCTCACACAGATACGCAGTATTTT
NA few TRBJ2-1 TRBV6-2/TRBV6-3 CASSILSSYNEQFF TGTGCCAGCAGTATCTTAAGCTCCTACAATGAGCAGTTCTTC
TRBD1 NA TRBJ2-7 TRBV5-1 CASSSRKVGQGPEQYF TGCGCCAGCAGCTCCCGCAAGGTGGGACAGGGTCCCGAGCAGTACTTC